This T cell receptor (beta chain) was captured in a study of blood T cells in healthy people across ages. CDR1 and CDR2 from the germline V gene are DFQATT and SNEGSKA (reference sequence). The CDR3 loop spans 12 amino acids. V gave up 2 bases and J gave up 8 bases, with 10 bases separating them. Per sample, at least 5 micrograms of total RNA were extracted. With a J-beta primer mix and a sample-barcoded 5' primer, a second PCR ran about 7 to 11 cycles. Via MiXCR, TCRdb re-called the 5' RACE reads, giving one row per CDR3 protein. The table includes about 2 million distinct CDR3 sequences, around half detected once.

Sequencing was performed on blood. The receptor comes from a woman aged 40-49 years in good health. This chain connects TRBV20-1 to TRBJ2-1; D is tentatively TRBD1 or TRBD2 (5 bases each). This CDR3 reads CSARLTGHEQFF. The CDR3 DNA follows: TGCAGTGCTAGACTGACGGGACATGAGCAGTTCTTC.